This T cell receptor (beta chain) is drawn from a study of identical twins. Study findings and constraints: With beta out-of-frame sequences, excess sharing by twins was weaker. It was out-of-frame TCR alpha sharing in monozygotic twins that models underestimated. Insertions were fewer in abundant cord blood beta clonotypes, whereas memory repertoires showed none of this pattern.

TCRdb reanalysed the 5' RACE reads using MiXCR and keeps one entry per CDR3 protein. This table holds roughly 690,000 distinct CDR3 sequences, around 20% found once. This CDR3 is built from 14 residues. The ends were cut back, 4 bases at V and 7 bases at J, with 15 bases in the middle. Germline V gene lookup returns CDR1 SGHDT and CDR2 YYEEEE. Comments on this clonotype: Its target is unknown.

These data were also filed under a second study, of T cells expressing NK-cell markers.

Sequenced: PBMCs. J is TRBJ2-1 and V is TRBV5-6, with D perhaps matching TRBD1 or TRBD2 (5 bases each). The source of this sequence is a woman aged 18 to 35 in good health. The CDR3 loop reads CASSAYRGQNEQFF. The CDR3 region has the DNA TGTGCCAGCAGCGCCTATCGGGGCCAAAATGAGCAGTTCTTC.